This TCR beta chain was found in a study of T cells in tuberculosis. Study information: CD1B tetramers identified T cells specific for mycobacterial lipid GMM.

As to this clone: One end of the junction varies from germline; a read error may be responsible.

Study-level findings and limits: Some low-affinity tetramer-binding T cells may be absent from this sample.

Sequencing of TCR-alpha and TCR-beta chains was unpaired. TCRdb keeps only in-frame clones here, not all; method: immunoSEQ multiplex PCR. The sample has 85,000 to 100,000 clones, roughly 90% seen once. This CDR3 spans 17 amino acids. Looked up from germline, CDR1 is SSHAT and CDR2 is FNYEAQ (reference sequence). Sorting used thawed, overnight-rested PBMC stained with anti-CD3, a viability dye and GMM-loaded CD1B tetramer. The CD1B tetramers carried C32 glucose monomycolate purified from Rhodococcus equi. Each donor contributed some 96,000 sorted tetramer-negative cells. The sequenced sample was CD1b-GMM tetramer-negative cells sorted from PBMCs. This chain connects TRBV7-7 to TRBJ2-1, with 7 bases fitting TRBD2. The origin of this receptor is an adult woman with latent tuberculosis. CDR3 region: CASSLREGGNSYNEQFF. DNA of the CDR3: TGTGCTAGCAGCTTAAGGGAGGGCGGGAACTCTTACAATGAGCAGTTCTTC.